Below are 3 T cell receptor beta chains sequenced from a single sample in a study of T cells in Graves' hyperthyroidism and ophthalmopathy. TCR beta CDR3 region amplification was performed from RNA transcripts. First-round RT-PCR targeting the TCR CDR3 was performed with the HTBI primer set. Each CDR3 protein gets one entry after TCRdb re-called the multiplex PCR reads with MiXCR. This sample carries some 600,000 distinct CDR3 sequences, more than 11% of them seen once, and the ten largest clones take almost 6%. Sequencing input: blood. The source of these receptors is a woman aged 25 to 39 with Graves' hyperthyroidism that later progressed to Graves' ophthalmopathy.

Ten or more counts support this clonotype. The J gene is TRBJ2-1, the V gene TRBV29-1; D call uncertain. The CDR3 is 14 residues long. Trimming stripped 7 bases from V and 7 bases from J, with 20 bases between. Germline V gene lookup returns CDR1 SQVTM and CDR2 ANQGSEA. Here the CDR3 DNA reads TGCAGCGCCGCACCAGCTCTCGGTGGGAATGAGCAGTTCTTC. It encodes CSAAPALGGNEQFF.

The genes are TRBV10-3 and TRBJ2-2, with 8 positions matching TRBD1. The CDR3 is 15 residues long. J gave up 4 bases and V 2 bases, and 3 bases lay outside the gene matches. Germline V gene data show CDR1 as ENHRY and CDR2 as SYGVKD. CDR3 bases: TGTGCCATCAGTGAGGAGACAGGGGCCACCGGGGAGCTGTTTTTT. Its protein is CAISEETGATGELFF.

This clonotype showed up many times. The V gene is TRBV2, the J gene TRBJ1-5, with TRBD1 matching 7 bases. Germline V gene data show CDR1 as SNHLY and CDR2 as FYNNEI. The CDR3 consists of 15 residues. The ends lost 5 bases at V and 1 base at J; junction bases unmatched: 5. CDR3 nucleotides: TGTGCCAGCAGTCGGACAGGTCTGAGCAATCAGCCCCAGCATTTT. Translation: CASSRTGLSNQPQHF. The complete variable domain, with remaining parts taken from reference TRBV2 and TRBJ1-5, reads EPEVTQTPSHQVTQMGQEVILRCVPISNHLYFYWYRQILGQKVEFLVSFYNNEISEKSEIFDDQFSVERPDGSNFTLKIRSTKLEDSAMYFCASSRTGLSNQPQHFGDGTRLSIL.